The next 10 T cell receptor beta chains were all read from a single sample in a study of cytomegalovirus exposure and HLA in healthy donors. With 60 Vbeta and 13 Jbeta primers, the PCR was carried out. Data came from immunoSEQ multiplex PCR; TCRdb stores just in-frame clones and leaves some out. The sample yields 150,000 to 200,000 clones, approximately 70% seen once. The sequencing input was PBMCs. These receptors were taken from a woman between 25 and 40 years old in good health and CMV-seronegative.

This clone showed up just once. One end of the junction varies from germline; a read error may be responsible. This chain joins TRBV7-9 and TRBJ1-2; no reliable D call. Germline CDR1 reads SEHNR; CDR2 reads FQNEAQ (reference sequence). This CDR3 has 12 amino acids. In DNA form, the CDR3 reads TGTTCCAGCACCCGCGCTAACTATGGCTACACCTTC. Protein: CSSTRANYGYTF.

The chain uses TRBV28 and TRBJ1-1; D perhaps matches TRBD1 (6 bases). The V gene's germline CDR1 is MDHEN and CDR2 SYDVKM. Trimming shortened V by 6 bases and J by 2 bases, and 13 bases separated the two germline ends. The CDR3 runs 14 residues. CDR3 DNA sequence: TGTGCCAGCAGACCAGGACAGACTAACACTGAAGCTTTCTTT. As protein: CASRPGQTNTEAFF.

This clone was observed a few times. The chain combines TRBV7-6 with TRBJ2-7; D is undetermined. Germline V CDR1 and CDR2: SGHVS, FNYEAQ. The V end was cut by 1 base, the J end by 3 bases, with 7 bases between. The CDR3 covers 13 residues. The CDR3 here is CASSLVYFYEQYF. The CDR3 nucleotides are TGTGCCAGCAGCTTAGTCTACTTCTACGAGCAGTACTTC.

The V gene is TRBV18, the J gene TRBJ2-7, with 9 bases identical to TRBD2. J lost 5 bases, V lost 5 bases, and 10 bases had no gene match. Germline-derived CDR1 and CDR2 are KGHSH and LQKENI. The CDR3 spans 15 residues. The CDR3 is CASSAPGTSFDEQYF. Written as DNA, the CDR3 is TGTGCCAGCTCAGCGCCCGGGACTAGCTTCGACGAGCAGTACTTC.

V is TRBV19 and J is TRBJ1-5; D is unresolved. Germline V gene data show CDR1 as LNHDA and CDR2 as SQIVND (reference sequence). The V end was cut by 2 bases, the J end by 2 bases, with 10 bases between. The CDR3 totals 15 residues. CDR3 amino acids: CASSITDSGNQPQHF. In DNA, the CDR3 is TGTGCCAGTAGTATAACGGACTCCGGCAATCAGCCCCAGCATTTT.

J is TRBJ2-1 and V is TRBV7-2, with D perhaps TRBD1 (7 bases). Trimming stripped 4 bases from V and 8 bases from J, with 15 bases between. CDR3 length equals 14 residues. CDR1 SGHTA and CDR2 FQGNSA come from the germline V gene. CDR3 sequence (DNA): TGTGCCAGCAGCTACGTCAGGAGGGGGCATGAGCAGTTCTTC. It is translated as CASSYVRRGHEQFF.

The chain employs TRBV19 and TRBJ2-3; 8 bases fit TRBD1. Germline assignment: CDR1 LNHDA and CDR2 SQIVND (reference sequence). V trimming: 5 bases; J trimming: 7 bases; junction bases outside the gene matches: 8. The length of the CDR3 is 14 residues. The CDR3 protein is CASSRTGMLNTQYF. The CDR3 DNA reads TGTGCCAGTAGTCGGACAGGGATGTTGAATACGCAGTATTTT.

The chain combines TRBV9 with TRBJ2-7, with 7 nucleotides matching TRBD1. Germline trimming cut 0 bases from V and 3 bases from J; bases unmatched to any gene: 3. The CDR3 consists of 14 residues. Germline V lookup: CDR1 SGDLS, CDR2 YYNGEE. CDR3 sequence reads: CASSVEPGGYEQYF. The CDR3 nucleotides read TGTGCCAGCAGCGTAGAGCCAGGGGGCTACGAGCAGTACTTC.

The chain is built from TRBV7-9 and TRBJ2-3; no clear D. V was clipped by 5 bases and J by 4 bases, with 13 bases between them. CDR1 and CDR2 from the germline V gene are SEHNR and FQNEAQ (reference sequence). This CDR3 spans 14 amino acids. For the CDR3, the DNA is TGTGCCAGCAGCCTACGTGACTCCGCAGATACGCAGTATTTT. Translating gives CASSLRDSADTQYF.

The chain joins TRBV6-6 to TRBJ1-1; tentatively, D is TRBD1 (5 bases). The germline CDR1 and CDR2 sequences are MNHNY and SVGAGI (reference sequence). V was trimmed by 6 bases and J by 4 bases, leaving 21 bases between them. This CDR3 comprises 16 residues. DNA of the CDR3: TGTGCCAGCAGCCCTGGGGGGACTAGGCGGACCACTGAAGCTTTCTTT. Translation gives CASSPGGTRRTTEAFF.